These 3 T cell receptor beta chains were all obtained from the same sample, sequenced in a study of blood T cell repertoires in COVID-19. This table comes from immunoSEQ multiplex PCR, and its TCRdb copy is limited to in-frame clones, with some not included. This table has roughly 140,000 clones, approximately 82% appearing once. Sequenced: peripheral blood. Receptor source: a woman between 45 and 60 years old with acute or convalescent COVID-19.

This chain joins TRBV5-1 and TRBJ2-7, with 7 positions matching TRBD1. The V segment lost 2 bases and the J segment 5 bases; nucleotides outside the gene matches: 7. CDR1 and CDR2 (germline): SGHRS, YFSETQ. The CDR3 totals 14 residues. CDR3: CASSFLTGSDEQYF. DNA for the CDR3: TGCGCCAGCAGCTTCCTGACAGGGTCAGACGAGCAGTACTTC.

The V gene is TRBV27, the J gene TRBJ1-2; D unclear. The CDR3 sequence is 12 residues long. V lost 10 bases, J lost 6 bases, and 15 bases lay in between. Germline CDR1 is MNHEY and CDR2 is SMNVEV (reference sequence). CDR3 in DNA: TGTGCCACCCGGAGCGTCGGGAATGGCTACACCTTC. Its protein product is CATRSVGNGYTF.

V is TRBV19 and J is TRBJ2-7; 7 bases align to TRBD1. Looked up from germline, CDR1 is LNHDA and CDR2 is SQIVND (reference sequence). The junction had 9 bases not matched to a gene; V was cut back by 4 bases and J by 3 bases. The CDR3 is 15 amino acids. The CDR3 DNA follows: TGTGCCAGTAGTACCCCCGCCAGGGGGAACTACGAGCAGTACTTC. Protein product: CASSTPARGNYEQYF. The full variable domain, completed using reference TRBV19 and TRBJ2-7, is DGGITQSPKYLFRKEGQNVTLSCEQNLNHDAMYWYRQDPGQGLRLIYYSQIVNDFQKGDIAEGYSVSREKKESFPLTVTSAQKNPTAFYLCASSTPARGNYEQYFGPGTRLTVT.